The rows below give T cell receptor beta chains drawn from one sample of a study of shared clonotypes between healthy human individuals. Profiled with immunoSEQ multiplex PCR; TCRdb holds only in-frame clones, not every one. Seen here are approximately 1.5 million clones, 95% to 99% observed once, and the top ten hold about 0.45%. The sequenced sample consisted of naive CD4+ T cells sorted from blood. All receptors come from a young man in good health. The CDR3 runs from the conserved cysteine through the conserved F or W. Fields, in order: clone size, D gene, V gene, J gene, CDR3 DNA, CDR3 protein. A D gene is named only where the DNA matches it firmly. Expanded clones are given a class, and other clones once, few, many or no size at all.

-,-,TRBV4-3,TRBJ2-2,TGCGCCAGCAGCGCCAGGGAATGGACCGGGGAGCTGTTTTTT,CASSAREWTGELFF
-,TRBD1,TRBV9,TRBJ2-3,TGTGCCAGCAGCGGACAGGGGGCCGGATACACAGATACGCAGTATTTT,CASSGQGAGYTDTQYF
-,-,TRBV18,TRBJ2-1,TGTGCCAGCTCACTGGGGACCCGGAGCAATGAGCAGTTCTTC,CASSLGTRSNEQFF
-,-,TRBV20-1,TRBJ1-1,TGCAGTGGGGAGCGGGGGGAAGCTTTCTTT,CSGERGEAFF
-,-,TRBV28,TRBJ2-3,TGTGCCAGCAGTTTTTCCGGGAGCGCAGATACGCAGTATTTT,CASSFSGSADTQYF
-,TRBD2,TRBV29-1,TRBJ2-7,TGCAGCGTTGAAGATAGTGCGGGAGCTCGGGTCAGCTACTTC,CSVEDSAGARVSYF
once,-,TRBV7-9,TRBJ2-6,TGTGCCAGCAGCCCGACTCTCCCTGGGGCCAACGTCCTGACTTTC,CASSPTLPGANVLTF
few,TRBD1,TRBV18,TRBJ1-5,TGTGCCAGCTCACCCGACAGGGCGAATCAGCCCCAGCATTTT,CASSPDRANQPQHF
-,-,TRBV11-3,TRBJ2-1,TGTGCCAGCGGGGGGCCGACCCCCTACAATGAGCAGTTCTTC,CASGGPTPYNEQFF
-,-,TRBV28,TRBJ1-2,TGTGCCAGCAGTTTTTTCAGACCAAATTATGGCTACACCTTC,CASSFFRPNYGYTF
-,-,TRBV6-6,TRBJ2-7,TGTGCCAGCAGTCTTACTGGCTACGAGCAGTACTTC,CASSLTGYEQYF
once,TRBD2,TRBV10-1,TRBJ2-3,TGCGCCAGCAGTGAGGGGCCAGCGGGAGCGACCACAGATACGCAGTATTTT,CASSEGPAGATTDTQYF
-,-,TRBV29-1,TRBJ2-3,TGCAGCGCTCACACAGATACGCAGTATTTT,CSAHTDTQYF
-,TRBD1,TRBV7-9,TRBJ2-7,TGTGCCAGCATACAGGGGGCTATCTACGAGCAGTACTTC,CASIQGAIYEQYF
-,-,TRBV27,TRBJ2-3,TGTGCCAGCAGTTTCAGTGTAAGGAAAACAGATACGCAGTATTTT,CASSFSVRKTDTQYF
-,TRBD1,TRBV6-6,TRBJ2-1,TGTGCCAGTTCTTGGACAGGGAGTATGAATGAGCAGTTCTTC,CASSWTGSMNEQFF
-,TRBD2,TRBV10-2,TRBJ2-3,TGCGCCAGCGATCGGTCTAGCGGTAACACAGATACGCAGTATTTT,CASDRSSGNTDTQYF
-,-,TRBV7-2,TRBJ1-5,TGTGCCAGCAGCTTAGGACAGTTTTTGGCCCAGCATTTT,CASSLGQFLAQHF
-,TRBD1,TRBV19,TRBJ1-5,TGTGCCACTAACAAGGACAGGTCTAATCAGCCCCAGCATTTT,CATNKDRSNQPQHF
once,TRBD1,TRBV16,TRBJ1-5,TGTGCCAGCAGCCTCACCGGGACAGCTATAGGGCCCCAGCATTTT,CASSLTGTAIGPQHF
-,TRBD1,TRBV28,TRBJ1-2,TGTGCCAGCAGTACTGGACAGGGGGCGCGTGGCTACACCTTC,CASSTGQGARGYTF
-,-,TRBV6-4,TRBJ2-3,TGTGCCAGCAGTGAAACAGGCACAGATACGCAGTATTTT,CASSETGTDTQYF
-,TRBD1,TRBV14,TRBJ1-4,TGTGCCAGCATCGCCGATAAAGGGTTCAAGTGTTTTGGGCAGGGGGAGGGAAAACTGTTTTTT,CASIADKGFKCFGQGEGKLFF
-,-,TRBV5-1,TRBJ2-1,TGCGCCAGCAGCACAGGACCGACAAGCGAGCAGTTCTTC,CASSTGPTSEQFF
-,-,TRBV28,TRBJ1-2,TGTGCCAGCAGACGTCAGGGAAACTATGGCTACACCTTC,CASRRQGNYGYTF
-,-,TRBV15,TRBJ2-3,TGTGCCACCAGCAGAGATAGGATGGTGAGTGCAGATACGCAGTATTTT,CATSRDRMVSADTQYF
once,-,TRBV27,TRBJ1-5,TGTGCCAGCAGTCCCCTGGGAGGGTTGGGTCAGCCCCAGCATTTT,CASSPLGGLGQPQHF
-,TRBD1,TRBV7-2,TRBJ1-1,TGTGCCAGCAGCTTGAGACAGGGCGCTGAAGCTTTCTTT,CASSLRQGAEAFF
-,-,TRBV6-5,TRBJ2-1,TGTGCCAGCCGACCCTTTGTCGGAAATGAGCAGTTCTTC,CASRPFVGNEQFF
-,-,TRBV9,TRBJ2-1,TGTGCCAGCAACCCCTCGGGGAGGCCATACAATGAGCAGTTCTTC,CASNPSGRPYNEQFF
-,TRBD2,TRBV5-1,TRBJ2-5,TGCGCCAGCAGCCCTGGCACCACGACTAGCGGGAGGGCCATAGGGCGCCAAGAGACCCAGTACTTC,CASSPGTTTSGRAIGRQETQYF
-,TRBD1,TRBV6-6,TRBJ2-7,TGTGCCAGCAGTTCGGACAGGTTCTACGAGCAGTACTTC,CASSSDRFYEQYF
-,-,TRBV10-1,TRBJ1-2,TGCGCCAGCAGTGAGCGCGAGGGGTATGGCTACACCTTC,CASSEREGYGYTF
-,-,TRBV28,TRBJ2-7,TGTGCCAGCGAGTCCCTCTACGAGCAGTACTTC,CASESLYEQYF
-,-,TRBV6-1,TRBJ2-5,TGTGCCAGCAGTGTACTATACCAAGAGACCCAGTACTTC,CASSVLYQETQYF
-,TRBD1,TRBV25-1,TRBJ1-2,TGTGCCACCAGGGGGACAGGGGGCGTAATCTATGGCTACACCTTC,CATRGTGGVIYGYTF
-,-,TRBV13,TRBJ1-1,TGTGCCAGCAGTTCCACAGGTTTACGGACATTAACTAACACTGAAGCTTTCTTT,CASSSTGLRTLTNTEAFF
-,-,TRBV18,TRBJ2-3,TGTGCCAGCTCACCGGGAGCCACAGATACGCAGTATTTT,CASSPGATDTQYF
-,TRBD2,TRBV11-2,TRBJ2-5,TGTGCCAGCAGCTTCCGGACTAGCGGAGAGACCCAGTACTTC,CASSFRTSGETQYF
-,-,TRBV28,TRBJ1-5,TGTGCCAGCACCGATTACGATAATCAGCCCCAGCATTTT,CASTDYDNQPQHF
-,TRBD1,TRBV19,TRBJ2-1,TGTGCCAGTAGTATCCGACAGGGGGCTTACAATGAGCAGTTCTTC,CASSIRQGAYNEQFF
-,-,TRBV5-4,TRBJ1-1,TGTGCCAGCAGCTTGTTTTCAGCCCTCGGCAACACTGAAGCTTTCTTT,CASSLFSALGNTEAFF
-,TRBD2,TRBV5-1,TRBJ2-2,TGCGCCAGCAGGCACCTACTAGCGGGACCAGATAAAAATACCGGGGAGCTGTTTTTT,CASRHLLAGPDKNTGELFF
-,-,TRBV28,TRBJ1-2,TGTGCCAGCAGTTTACTCTCGGGTGGCTACACCTTC,CASSLLSGGYTF
-,-,TRBV18,TRBJ1-5,TGTGCCAGCTCACGCGGGTCGTTACACAGTCAGCCCCAGCATTTT,CASSRGSLHSQPQHF
-,-,TRBV29-1,TRBJ2-5,TGCAGCGTTAAAGGCGGGCTTCAAGAGACCCAGTACTTC,CSVKGGLQETQYF
-,-,TRBV2,TRBJ1-5,TGTGCCAGCAGTGAAGAAGGAGTAGGGCCCCAGCATTTT,CASSEEGVGPQHF
-,TRBD2,TRBV5-1,TRBJ2-6,TGCGCCAGCAGCTTGAATGCGGGAGGGCCCGGGGCCAACGTCCTGACTTTC,CASSLNAGGPGANVLTF
-,TRBD2,TRBV4-2,TRBJ2-7,TGTGCCAGCAGCCCAGCCCGAACAGCGGGAGGCTACGAGCAGTACTTC,CASSPARTAGGYEQYF
once,-,TRBV6-6,TRBJ1-4,TGTGCCAGCAGTAGGCAGGGAGGCGAAAAACTGTTTTTT,CASSRQGGEKLFF
-,TRBD1,TRBV4-1,TRBJ2-7,TGCGCCAGCAGCCAAGATTATAGGGACAGTCCTACCTACGAGCAGTACTTC,CASSQDYRDSPTYEQYF
-,TRBD1,TRBV18,TRBJ2-7,TGTGCCAGCTCAGTACGACAGGGTACCTACGAGCAGTACTTC,CASSVRQGTYEQYF
-,-,TRBV7-6,TRBJ1-5,TGTGCCAGCAGCACCGTGGGAGGCCGCGGGGAGCCCCAGCATTTT,CASSTVGGRGEPQHF
-,-,TRBV11-2,TRBJ2-3,TGTGCCAGCAGCTTAGACCCAGACACGAGCACAGATACGCAGTATTTT,CASSLDPDTSTDTQYF
-,-,TRBV28,TRBJ2-7,TGTGCCAGCAGTATCGGCTACGAGCAGTACTTC,CASSIGYEQYF
-,-,TRBV25-1,TRBJ1-4,TGTGCCAGCAGTGAAGGTTTCTGGTCAGGGGTTAATGAAAAACTGTTTTTT,CASSEGFWSGVNEKLFF
-,-,TRBV29-1,TRBJ2-5,TGCAGCGTTGAAGCCGGAGGACGGAGCCAAGAGACCCAGTACTTC,CSVEAGGRSQETQYF
-,TRBD1,TRBV19,TRBJ1-1,TGTGCCAGTAGTTCAGGACAGGGCCACAACACTGAAGCTTTCTTT,CASSSGQGHNTEAFF